These T cell receptor beta chains were read from a single sample in a study of control samples from healthy donors and cancer patients. TCRdb's table, derived via immunoSEQ multiplex PCR, lists solely in-frame clones and lacks some. Here the sample table reports fewer than 250,000 clones. Sequenced material: blood. These receptors all stem from a woman aged 25 to 39 in good health. Both conserved end residues are part of each CDR3. The D gene is left open where the match is weak.

D	V	J	CDR3	DNA
.	TRBV5-1	TRBJ2-1	CASSLAEVSSYNEQFF	TGCGCCAGCAGCTTGGCCGAGGTCAGCTCCTACAATGAGCAGTTCTTC
TRBD1	TRBV3-1/TRBV3-2	TRBJ1-5	CASSRTGTNQPQHF	TGTGCCAGCAGTCGGACAGGCACGAATCAGCCCCAGCATTTT
.	TRBV5-8	TRBJ1-2	CASSATTTGPFYGYTF	TGTGCCAGCAGCGCAACAACTACAGGGCCCTTTTATGGCTACACCTTC
TRBD1	TRBV20-1	TRBJ2-7	CSASTDRGNEQYF	TGCAGTGCTAGTACCGACAGGGGGAACGAGCAGTACTTC
.	TRBV6-5	TRBJ2-4	CASTLFEGGNIQYF	TGTGCCAGCACTTTATTCGAGGGCGGAAACATTCAGTACTTC
.	TRBV3-1/TRBV3-2	TRBJ1-5	CASSHNRGNQPQHF	TGTGCCAGCAGCCATAATAGGGGTAATCAGCCCCAGCATTTT
.	TRBV5-8	TRBJ1-3	CASSLAPGGADGNTIYF	TGTGCCAGCAGCTTGGCACCCGGGGGCGCGGACGGAAACACCATATATTTT
TRBD2	TRBV6-4	TRBJ2-3	CASSLSGGAGDTQYF	TGTGCCAGCAGTCTTAGCGGGGGGGCTGGAGATACGCAGTATTTT
TRBD2	TRBV4-3	TRBJ2-1	CASSQEGLAGNEQFF	TGCGCCAGCAGCCAAGAGGGACTAGCGGGGAATGAGCAGTTCTTC
.	TRBV7-6	TRBJ1-3	CASTTSTLRGNTIYF	TGTGCCAGTACTACCAGTACGCTCCGGGGAAACACCATATATTTT
.	TRBV9	TRBJ1-6	CASSVEGYPYNSPLHF	TGTGCCAGCAGCGTAGAAGGGTACCCCTATAATTCACCCCTCCACTTT
TRBD1	TRBV6-2/TRBV6-3	TRBJ2-7	CASSSIWTGLYEQYF	TGTGCCAGCAGTTCAATTTGGACAGGACTCTACGAGCAGTACTTC
.	TRBV4-1	TRBJ1-5	CASSQDGGSNQPQHF	TGCGCCAGCAGCCAAGACGGGGGGAGCAATCAGCCCCAGCATTTT
.	TRBV2	TRBJ1-3	CASSEYSGTGNTIYF	TGTGCCAGCAGTGAGTACTCAGGGACTGGAAACACCATATATTTT
.	TRBV19	TRBJ1-5	CASSPWGEGSNQPQHF	TGTGCCAGTAGTCCCTGGGGGGAGGGGAGCAATCAGCCCCAGCATTTT
.	TRBV7-2	TRBJ2-7	CASSLAPGWDMPTTNQYF	TGTGCCAGCAGCTTAGCGCCGGGGTGGGACATGCCGACTACGAATCAGTACTTC
TRBD2	TRBV5-1	TRBJ2-1	CASSLLAGANNEQFF	TGCGCCAGCAGCTTGCTAGCGGGGGCTAACAATGAGCAGTTCTTC
TRBD1	TRBV6-4	TRBJ2-3	CASSDSPTGAGDTQYF	TGTGCCAGCAGTGACTCCCCGACAGGGGCGGGTGATACGCAGTATTTT
.	TRBV18	TRBJ1-4	CASSRLPDDEKLFF	TGTGCCAGCTCACGACTCCCGGACGATGAAAAACTGTTTTTT
.	TRBV5-1	TRBJ1-1	CASSLELPNTEAFF	TGCGCCAGCAGCTTGGAACTCCCGAACACTGAAGCTTTCTTT
.	TRBV3-1/TRBV3-2	TRBJ1-6	CASSRTGQSLNSPLHF	TGTGCCAGCAGCCGCACCGGGCAGTCGCTCAATTCACCCCTCCACTTT
.	TRBV5-1	TRBJ2-1	CASSPARGASYNEQFF	TGCGCCAGCAGCCCGGCCCGGGGTGCCTCCTACAATGAGCAGTTCTTC
.	TRBV29-1	TRBJ1-2	CSVEHRVYGYTF	TGCAGCGTTGAACACAGGGTCTATGGCTACACCTTC
TRBD1	TRBV10-3	TRBJ2-3	CAITTGAGNTQYF	TGTGCCATCACAACAGGGGCAGGAAATACGCAGTATTTT
.	TRBV25-1	TRBJ2-2	CAGSEFGVSGELFF	TGTGCCGGCAGTGAATTTGGGGTTTCCGGGGAGCTGTTTTTT
TRBD1	TRBV6-2/TRBV6-3	TRBJ1-1	CASSYFPGQGNTEAFF	TGTGCCAGCAGTTACTTTCCGGGACAGGGAAACACTGAAGCTTTCTTT
.	TRBV6-5	TRBJ1-2	CASSYRQGWGYTF	TGTGCCAGCAGTTACAGGCAGGGATGGGGCTACACCTTC
TRBD1	TRBV7-6	TRBJ1-1	CASSPGQESMNTEAFF	TGTGCCAGCAGCCCTGGACAGGAATCCATGAACACTGAAGCTTTCTTT
.	TRBV18	TRBJ2-1	CASSPVSNEQFF	TGTGCCAGCTCACCCGTAAGCAATGAGCAGTTCTTC
TRBD1	TRBV19	TRBJ1-2	CASFPTNRGGPTLYGYTF	TGTGCCAGTTTTCCCACCAACCGAGGGGGCCCCACTCTTTATGGCTACACCTTC
.	TRBV11-2	TRBJ1-4	CASSLQSQLGWEKLFF	TGTGCCAGCAGCCTCCAAAGCCAACTAGGGTGGGAAAAACTGTTTTTT
.	TRBV11-2	TRBJ1-3	CASSLVGPFGNTIYF	TGTGCCAGCAGCTTAGTTGGACCCTTCGGAAACACCATATATTTT
.	TRBV4-1	TRBJ1-3	CASSQDLRSGNTIYF	TGCGCCAGCAGCCAAGATCTGCGATCTGGAAACACCATATATTTT
TRBD1	TRBV4-1	TRBJ1-6	CASSPRQGHSYNSPLHF	TGCGCCAGCAGCCCGCGACAGGGTCACTCCTATAATTCACCCCTCCACTTT
.	TRBV6-5	TRBJ2-5	CASSQTNLETQYF	TGTGCCAGCAGTCAGACAAATTTGGAGACCCAGTACTTC
TRBD1	TRBV27	TRBJ1-5	CASSPQLTGFQPQHF	TGTGCCAGCAGTCCGCAACTGACAGGGTTTCAGCCCCAGCATTTT
.	TRBV6-4	TRBJ1-6	CASSATRDRSGPLHF	TGTGCCAGCAGTGCCACCCGGGACCGGAGTGGACCCCTCCACTTT
.	TRBV28	TRBJ1-1	CASSLRTDSYTEAFF	TGTGCCAGCAGTTTAAGGACGGACAGCTACACTGAAGCTTTCTTT
TRBD1	TRBV27	TRBJ2-3	CASRRTGTDTQYF	TGTGCCAGCAGGAGGACAGGGACAGATACGCAGTATTTT
.	TRBV5-1	TRBJ1-2	CASSLAPSNYGYTF	TGCGCCAGCAGCTTGGCCCCGTCTAACTATGGCTACACCTTC
.	TRBV4-1	TRBJ2-7	CASSLSQGPYEQYF	TGCGCCAGCAGCCTATCTCAGGGTCCCTACGAGCAGTACTTC
.	TRBV28	TRBJ2-2	CASSLRQGVDTGELFF	TGTGCCAGCAGTTTACGGCAGGGAGTGGACACCGGGGAGCTGTTTTTT
.	TRBV29-1	TRBJ1-6	CSAMGQGGSPLHF	TGCAGCGCCATGGGGCAGGGCGGCTCACCCCTCCACTTT
TRBD1	TRBV5-1	TRBJ1-1	CASSLAGGQGAEAFF	TGCGCCAGCAGCTTGGCCGGGGGACAGGGGGCGGAAGCTTTCTTT
.	TRBV5-1	TRBJ2-5	CASSLGGNGNQETQYF	TGCGCCAGCAGCTTAGGAGGTAACGGTAACCAAGAGACCCAGTACTTC
.	TRBV12-3/TRBV12-4	TRBJ2-5	CASCQGGRAPYF	TGTGCCAGCTGCCAGGGGGGGAGGGCACCCTACTTC
.	TRBV6-4	TRBJ1-5	CASSDSTDTPLGGRNQPQHF	TGTGCCAGCAGTGACTCGACGGACACCCCGCTTGGGGGGCGCAATCAGCCCCAGCATTTT
.	TRBV7-6	TRBJ1-3	CASSLGRGSGNTIYF	TGTGCCAGCAGCTTAGGCAGGGGCTCTGGAAACACCATATATTTT
.	TRBV4-2	TRBJ1-2	CASIGGYNYGYTF	TGTGCCAGCATTGGGGGATATAACTATGGCTACACCTTC
.	TRBV6-2/TRBV6-3	TRBJ1-2	CASSYRQVANYGYTF	TGTGCCAGCAGTTACCGACAGGTAGCTAACTATGGCTACACCTTC
.	TRBV18	TRBJ1-5	CASSRGSSNQPQHF	TGTGCCAGCTCACGGGGAAGTAGCAATCAGCCCCAGCATTTT
TRBD1	TRBV6-1	TRBJ2-2	CASSEGTGVNTGELFF	TGTGCCAGCAGTGAAGGGACAGGAGTAAACACCGGGGAGCTGTTTTTT
TRBD2	TRBV9	TRBJ2-3	CASSSASGGKSTDTQYF	TGTGCCAGCAGCTCGGCTAGCGGGGGGAAAAGCACAGATACGCAGTATTTT
.	TRBV18	TRBJ2-6	CASSPSASGANVLTF	TGTGCCAGCTCACCGTCAGCCTCTGGGGCCAACGTCCTGACTTTC
.	TRBV7-6	TRBJ1-3	CASSQHSSGNTIYF	TGTGCCAGCAGCCAACATAGTTCTGGAAACACCATATATTTT
.	TRBV7-3	TRBJ2-2	CASSLGVGETGELFF	TGTGCCAGCAGCTTGGGGGTTGGGGAGACCGGGGAGCTGTTTTTT
.	TRBV29-1	TRBJ1-1	CSAYRTEAFF	TGCAGCGCCTATCGGACAGAAGCTTTCTTT
.	TRBV6-5	TRBJ1-2	CASTNYRVYGYTF	TGTGCCAGCACGAACTACAGGGTTTATGGCTACACCTTC
.	TRBV11-2	TRBJ2-7	CASSLVGGQTYEQYF	TGTGCCAGCAGCTTAGTTGGGGGGCAAACCTACGAGCAGTACTTC
.	TRBV18	TRBJ2-5	CASSPEAHGTRGTQYF	TGTGCCAGCTCACCAGAGGCCCATGGGACCCGTGGGACCCAGTACTTC